This is a list of T cell receptor beta chains from one sample in a study of patients and donors after allogeneic stem cell transplantation. TCRdb independently ran MiXCR on the RT-PCR reads; one entry per CDR3 protein. The sample lists over 350,000 distinct CDR3 sequences, 15% to 20% occurring once. Sequenced sample: blood, either unsorted or a sorted T cell fraction (not recorded which). The receptor source for this set is a human donor who was either an allogeneic HSCT recipient or a stem cell or donor lymphocyte infusion donor (not recorded which). It is not recorded whose cells these are; they may come from a transplant donor. Both conserved end residues are part of each CDR3. The D gene is left open where the match is weak. Where a row states a size, it is once, few, many or the class of an expanded clone; other rows omit it.

TRBJ2-7,TRBV5-1,NA,NA,CASSLGAGPRFYEQYF,TGCGCCAGCAGCTTGGGGGCAGGGCCGAGATTCTACGAGCAGTACTTC
TRBJ2-7,TRBV20-1,NA,few,CSASRGPPYEQYF,TGCAGTGCTTCCAGGGGCCCACCCTACGAGCAGTACTTC
TRBJ2-5,TRBV27,TRBD1,few,CASSEYGQEGETQYF,TGTGCCAGCAGCGAATACGGACAGGAAGGAGAGACCCAGTACTTC
TRBJ2-5,TRBV13,NA,few,CASSPTRGKQETQYF,TGTGCCAGCAGCCCTACTAGGGGAAAACAAGAGACCCAGTACTTC
TRBJ2-1,TRBV5-1,TRBD2,NA,CASSLVLASNEQFF,TGCGCCAGCAGCTTGGTACTAGCGAGCAATGAGCAGTTCTTC
TRBJ2-2,TRBV12-3/TRBV12-4,TRBD2,many,CAGQRGAGAGELFF,TGTGCCGGGCAAAGGGGAGCGGGAGCCGGGGAGCTGTTTTTT
TRBJ2-5,TRBV3-1,NA,few,CASSLVQTQETQYF,TGTGCCAGCAGCCTGGTACAGACCCAAGAGACCCAGTACTTC
TRBJ2-1,TRBV20-1,TRBD2,NA,CSARDRSGSLTYNEQFF,TGCAGTGCTAGAGATCGCAGCGGGAGTTTGACCTACAATGAGCAGTTCTTC
TRBJ2-7,TRBV20-1,NA,NA,CSAGPPGTPQGEQYF,TGCAGTGCTGGACCTCCCGGGACTCCACAAGGAGAGCAGTACTTC
TRBJ2-2,TRBV12-5,NA,NA,CASGLAPTVRRTGELFF,TGTGCTAGTGGTTTGGCCCCGACCGTTAGGAGAACCGGGGAGCTGTTTTTT
TRBJ1-2,TRBV3-1,TRBD1,NA,CASSLTGGSYGYTF,TGTGCCAGCAGCCTTACAGGGGGCAGCTATGGCTACACCTTC
TRBJ2-6,TRBV12-3/TRBV12-4,NA,NA,CASSLPRPASGANVLTF,TGTGCCAGCAGTTTACCACGACCCGCCTCGGGGGCCAACGTCCTGACTTTC
TRBJ1-6,TRBV7-6,NA,NA,CASSSLQGPYNSPLHF,TGTGCCAGCAGCTCACTACAGGGCCCCTATAATTCACCCCTCCACTTT
TRBJ1-5,TRBV30,NA,few,CAWSGGDNQPQHF,TGTGCCTGGAGTGGGGGGGACAATCAGCCCCAGCATTTT
TRBJ2-5,TRBV4-3,TRBD1,few,CASSHWTGVHETQYF,TGCGCCAGCAGCCACTGGACAGGGGTTCACGAGACCCAGTACTTC
TRBJ1-3,TRBV6-5,NA,NA,CASSYSKGGNTIYF,TGTGCCAGCAGTTACTCGAAGGGTGGAAACACCATATATTTT
TRBJ2-3,TRBV29-1,TRBD1,few,CSVEQGAGDTQYF,TGCAGCGTTGAGCAGGGGGCGGGAGATACGCAGTATTTT
TRBJ2-1,TRBV2,NA,NA,CASSEAVSTYNEQFF,TGTGCCAGCAGTGAGGCGGTCAGTACCTACAATGAGCAGTTCTTC
TRBJ2-3,TRBV6-5,TRBD2,few,CASSSRLSGAHTDTQYF,TGTGCCAGCAGTTCCCGTCTAAGCGGGGCTCACACAGATACGCAGTATTTT
TRBJ1-2,TRBV20-1,TRBD1,NA,CRIRGPDYGYTF,TGCAGGATCAGGGGGCCTGACTATGGCTACACCTTC
TRBJ2-3,TRBV15,NA,many,CATSRDKKAGTQYF,TGTGCCACCAGCAGAGATAAGAAGGCAGGGACGCAGTATTTT
TRBJ2-3,TRBV20-1,NA,few,CSASTGRGTDTQYF,TGCAGTGCTAGTACCGGGAGAGGCACAGATACGCAGTATTTT
TRBJ2-5,TRBV5-1,TRBD2,few,CASSSLGGGAETQYF,TGCGCCAGCAGCTCCCTTGGCGGGGGGGCGGAGACCCAGTACTTC
TRBJ2-2,TRBV20-1,TRBD2,few,CSAGVAGGTGELFF,TGCAGTGCTGGAGTGGCGGGGGGAACCGGGGAGCTGTTTTTT
TRBJ2-2,TRBV5-1,TRBD1,NA,CASFKSKPGTENTGELFF,TGCGCCAGCTTTAAGTCCAAACCCGGGACAGAGAACACCGGGGAGCTGTTTTTT
TRBJ1-2,TRBV24-1,NA,NA,CATSDFSNHEGYTF,TGTGCCACCAGTGATTTCTCAAACCATGAGGGCTACACCTTC
TRBJ2-3,TRBV5-4,NA,NA,CASRGVNNPKNTDTQYF,TGTGCCAGCAGAGGGGTGAATAATCCGAAAAACACAGATACGCAGTATTTT
TRBJ1-5,TRBV19,NA,NA,CASSTGTKSTQPQHF,TGTGCCAGTAGTACCGGGACAAAGAGTACCCAGCCCCAGCATTTT
TRBJ1-1,TRBV12-3/TRBV12-4,NA,few,CASSLRGHMTTEAFF,TGTGCCAGCAGTTTGAGAGGACATATGACCACTGAAGCTTTCTTT
TRBJ2-4,TRBV6-5,NA,NA,CASSYFGGLAKNIQYF,TGTGCCAGCAGTTACTTCGGGGGACTAGCCAAAAACATTCAGTACTTC
TRBJ2-7,TRBV6-6,NA,NA,CAVRYAISYEQYF,TGTGCGGTTAGGTATGCGATAAGCTACGAGCAGTACTTC
TRBJ1-3,TRBV18,TRBD1,NA,CASSADRVEGNTIYF,TGTGCCAGCTCCGCGGACAGGGTGGAGGGAAACACCATATATTTT
TRBJ1-3,TRBV7-2,NA,few,CASSLAGRGDTIYF,TGTGCCAGCAGCTTAGCTGGTAGGGGGGACACCATATATTTT